The entry below describes one T cell receptor beta chain. Its antigen is as yet unknown. These data are taken from a study of T cell responses to AZD1222 COVID-19 vaccine. Study results and limitations: The study identified only five to seven AZD1222 recipients as seropositive at baseline.

Germline CDR1 reads MNHEY; CDR2 reads SMNVEV (reference sequence). Trimming took 1 base from V and 4 from J; bases not matched to a gene: 6. The CDR3 is 15 amino acids. The table came from immunoSEQ multiplex PCR; TCRdb's copy has only in-frame clones and leaves some out. The sample holds approximately 110,000 clones, around 89% seen once. Sequencing was performed on peripheral blood, taken on day 0 of AZD1222 vaccination. This chain links TRBV27 with TRBJ1-1; TRBD1 agrees at 7 bases. The source of this sequence is an adult in good health. This CDR3 is CASSLFSQGGTEAFF. The CDR3 DNA reads TGTGCCAGCAGTTTATTTAGCCAGGGGGGCACTGAAGCTTTCTTT.